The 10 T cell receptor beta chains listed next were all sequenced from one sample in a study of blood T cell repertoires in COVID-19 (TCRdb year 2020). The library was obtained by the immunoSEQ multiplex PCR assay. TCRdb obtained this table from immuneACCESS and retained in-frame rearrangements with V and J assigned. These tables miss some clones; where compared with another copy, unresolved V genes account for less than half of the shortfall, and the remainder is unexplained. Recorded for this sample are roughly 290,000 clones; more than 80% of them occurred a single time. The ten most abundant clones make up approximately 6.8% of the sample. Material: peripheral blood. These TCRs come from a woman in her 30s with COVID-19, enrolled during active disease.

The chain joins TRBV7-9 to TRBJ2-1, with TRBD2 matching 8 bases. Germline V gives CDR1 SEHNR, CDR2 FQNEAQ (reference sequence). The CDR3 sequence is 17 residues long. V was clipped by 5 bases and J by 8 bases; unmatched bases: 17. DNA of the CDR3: TGTGCCAGCAGCCCTAGGGGGGTAGCGGGATTGGTGGATGAGCAGTTCTTC. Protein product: CASSPRGVAGLVDEQFF.

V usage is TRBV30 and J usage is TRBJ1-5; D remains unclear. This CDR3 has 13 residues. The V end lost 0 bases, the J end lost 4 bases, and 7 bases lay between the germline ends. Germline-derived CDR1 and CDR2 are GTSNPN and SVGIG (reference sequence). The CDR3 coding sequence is TGTGCCTGGAGTGTGGGCCTAAATCAGCCCCAGCATTTT. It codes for CAWSVGLNQPQHF.

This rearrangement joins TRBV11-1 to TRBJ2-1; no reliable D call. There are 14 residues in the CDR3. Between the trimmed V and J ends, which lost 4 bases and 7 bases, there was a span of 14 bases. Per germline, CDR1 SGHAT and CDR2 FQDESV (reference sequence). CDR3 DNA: TGTGCCAGCAGCTCCCAGGTGTTCAGGAATGAGCAGTTCTTC. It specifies CASSSQVFRNEQFF.

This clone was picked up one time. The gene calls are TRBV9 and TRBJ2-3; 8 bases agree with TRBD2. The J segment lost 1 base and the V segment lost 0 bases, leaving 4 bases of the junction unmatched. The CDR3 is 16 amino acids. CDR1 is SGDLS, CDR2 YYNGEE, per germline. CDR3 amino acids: CASSVVGRAGTDTQYF. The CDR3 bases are TGTGCCAGCAGCGTAGTCGGGAGGGCCGGCACAGATACGCAGTATTTT. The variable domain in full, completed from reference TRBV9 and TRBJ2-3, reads DSGVTQTPKHLITATGQRVTLRCSPRSGDLSVYWYQQSLDQGLQFLIQYYNGEERAKGNILERFSAQQFPDLHSELNLSSLELGDSALYFCASSVVGRAGTDTQYFGPGTRLTVL.

Here the CDR3 reads CASSQGLSGLASYNEQFF. The CDR3 nucleotides read TGCGCCAGCAGCCAAGGCTTGTCGGGACTAGCGTCCTACAATGAGCAGTTCTTC. This chain joins TRBV4-3 and TRBJ2-1; 10 nucleotides agree with TRBD2. Trimming took 1 base from V and 1 from J; bases not matched to a gene: 7. The germline V gene encodes CDR1 LGHNA and CDR2 YSLEER. The CDR3 is 18 residues long.

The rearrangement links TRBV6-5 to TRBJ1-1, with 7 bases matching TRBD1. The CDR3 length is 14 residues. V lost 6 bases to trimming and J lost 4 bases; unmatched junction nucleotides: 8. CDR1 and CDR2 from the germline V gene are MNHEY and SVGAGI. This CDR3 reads CASRKTGVGTEAFF. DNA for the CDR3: TGTGCCAGCAGAAAAACAGGGGTCGGCACTGAAGCTTTCTTT.

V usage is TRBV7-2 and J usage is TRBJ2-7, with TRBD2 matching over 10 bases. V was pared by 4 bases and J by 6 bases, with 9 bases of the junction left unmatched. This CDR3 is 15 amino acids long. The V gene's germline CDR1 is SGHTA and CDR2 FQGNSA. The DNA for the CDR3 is TGTGCCAGCAGCTCAATACTAGCGGGACGGTCCGAGCAGTACTTC. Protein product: CASSSILAGRSEQYF. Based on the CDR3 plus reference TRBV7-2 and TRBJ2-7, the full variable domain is GAGVSQSPSNKVTEKGKDVELRCDPISGHTALYWYRQSLGQGLEFLIYFQGNSAPDKSGLPSDRFSAERTGGSVSTLTIQRTQQEDSAVYLCASSSILAGRSEQYFGPGTRLTVT.

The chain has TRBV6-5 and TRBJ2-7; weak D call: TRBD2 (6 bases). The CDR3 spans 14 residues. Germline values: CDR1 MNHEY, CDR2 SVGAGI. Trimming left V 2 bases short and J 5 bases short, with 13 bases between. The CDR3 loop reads CASSYRASVNEQYF. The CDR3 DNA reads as TGTGCCAGCAGTTACCGGGCTAGCGTAAACGAGCAGTACTTC.

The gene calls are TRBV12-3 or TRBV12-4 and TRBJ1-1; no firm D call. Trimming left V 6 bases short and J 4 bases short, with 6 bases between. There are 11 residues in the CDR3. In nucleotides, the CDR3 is TGTGCCAGCAGCGGGAGCACTGAAGCTTTCTTT. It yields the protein CASSGSTEAFF.

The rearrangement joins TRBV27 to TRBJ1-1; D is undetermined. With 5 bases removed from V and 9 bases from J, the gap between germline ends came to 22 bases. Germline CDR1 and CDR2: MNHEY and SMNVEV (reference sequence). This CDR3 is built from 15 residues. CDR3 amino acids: CASSLSLLPGYQAFF. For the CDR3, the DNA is TGTGCCAGCAGTCTGTCCCTCCTCCCGGGATACCAAGCTTTCTTT.